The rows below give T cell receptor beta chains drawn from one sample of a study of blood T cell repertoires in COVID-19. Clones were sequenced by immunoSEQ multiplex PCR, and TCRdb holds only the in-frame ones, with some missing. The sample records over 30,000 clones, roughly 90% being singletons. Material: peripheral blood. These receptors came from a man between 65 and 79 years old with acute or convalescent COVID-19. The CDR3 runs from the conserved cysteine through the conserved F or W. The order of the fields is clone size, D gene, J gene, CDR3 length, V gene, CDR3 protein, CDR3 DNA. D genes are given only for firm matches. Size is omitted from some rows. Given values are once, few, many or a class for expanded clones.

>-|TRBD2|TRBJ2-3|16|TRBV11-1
CASSPGLAVGTDTQYF
TGTGCCAGCAGCCCGGGACTAGCGGTGGGCACAGATACGCAGTATTTT
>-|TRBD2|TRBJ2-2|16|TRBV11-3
CASSSIAGGDTGELFF
TGTGCCAGCAGCTCCATAGCGGGAGGGGACACCGGGGAGCTGTTTTTT
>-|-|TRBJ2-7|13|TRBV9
CASSATSGYEQYF
TGTGCCAGCAGCGCCACTAGTGGCTACGAGCAGTACTTC
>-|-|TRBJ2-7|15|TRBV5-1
CASSTGPGAIYEQYF
TGCGCCAGCAGTACTGGGCCAGGGGCGATCTACGAGCAGTACTTC
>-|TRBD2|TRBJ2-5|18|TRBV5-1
CASSDPGLAGGLQETQYF
TGCGCCAGCAGCGACCCGGGACTAGCGGGGGGACTCCAAGAGACCCAGTACTTC
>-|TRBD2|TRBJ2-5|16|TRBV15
CATSSWTSPSAETQYF
TGTGCCACCAGCTCATGGACTAGTCCTTCGGCGGAGACCCAGTACTTC
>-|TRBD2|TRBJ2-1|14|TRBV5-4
CASSGLAGYNEQFF
TGTGCCAGCAGCGGACTAGCGGGGTACAATGAGCAGTTCTTC
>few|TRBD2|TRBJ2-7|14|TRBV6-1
CASSEQAGGYEQYF
TGTGCCAGCAGTGAACAAGCGGGGGGCTACGAGCAGTACTTC
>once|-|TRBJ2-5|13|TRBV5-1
CASSLIVQETQYF
TGCGCCAGCAGCTTAATAGTCCAAGAGACCCAGTACTTC
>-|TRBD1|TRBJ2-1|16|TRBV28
CASSTQTGANYNEQFF
TGTGCCAGCAGTACACAGACAGGGGCGAACTACAATGAGCAGTTCTTC
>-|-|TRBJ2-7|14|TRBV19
CASSKRLVIDEQYF
TGTGCCAGTAGTAAACGACTAGTCATCGACGAGCAGTACTTC
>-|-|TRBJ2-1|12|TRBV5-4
CASSSLASEQFF
TGTGCCAGCAGCTCACTAGCAAGTGAGCAGTTCTTC
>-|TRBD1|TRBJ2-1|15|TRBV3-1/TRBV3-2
CASSHPGQGVGEQFF
TGTGCCAGCAGTCATCCTGGACAGGGAGTCGGTGAGCAGTTCTTC